The entry that follows covers one TCR beta chain sequence. This clone was recorded a few times. Which antigen it targets is not known. One base away there is no much larger clone; base qualities are not given. Other DNA sequences from this sample encode an identical CDR3 as well. The entire isolated RNA was reverse transcribed using the High Capacity cDNA Reverse Transcription Kit, and thus expressed TCRB transcripts were sequenced. Deep immunoSEQ sequencing was performed on naive, central memory and regulatory T cell samples, with an average of roughly 3.5 million total reads per sample. After sorted cells were lysed in RLT buffer, RNA was extracted with DNase-treated RNeasy Micro or Mini kits, with the choice depending on cell number. To prevent cross-contamination, each cell subset was processed individually, whereas patient and healthy donor samples were processed jointly. The immunoSEQ multiplex PCR was used to amplify TCRB sequences from cDNA, yielding 87-bp fragments that span the CDR3 region. Sequencing of the amplicons was done on the Illumina HiSeq platform. For the original study's pipeline: Synthetic template baselines were used to correct PCR bias computationally, reads within Hamming distance 2 were collapsed, and singletons that could not be merged were discarded. Reads were aligned against IMGT so that V, D and J genes, CDR3 length and insertions or deletions at six rearrangement sites could be assigned. Clonotype counts were normalized to sorted cell number within each subset before computing true diversity and Gini coefficients with the tcR R package. The overlap coefficient, calculated on TCRB nucleotide sequences, was used to quantify repertoire sharing. Out-of-frame TCRB sequences from naive cells were analyzed to stand in for the pre-selection repertoire. TCRdb took over this immuneACCESS table, retaining in-frame rearrangements with V and J assigned. Such tables are incomplete; in checked studies, under half of the missing clones stem from an unresolved V gene, and the remainder is unexplained. V, J and clone size derive from that table, while D and trimming were established from the DNA sequence. Present in this sample are hundreds of thousands of clones, roughly 11% of which were seen just once. The ten top clones hold 0.046% of the sample.

From each donor, a single peripheral blood sample of around 0.12 L on average was drawn into heparinised tubes. A BD FACSAria II was used to sort naive, central memory, regulatory and stem cell-like memory CD4+ T cells with a panel that included CD45RO, CCR7, CD25, CD127, CD95 and CD27. Purity was above 95% for every sorted population. PBMCs were isolated immediately by Lymphoprep density gradient centrifugation and stained directly without culture. Samples were stained and sorted in pairs, with one healthy donor and one patient per experiment, so that batch effects were minimized. These data come from a study of beta chain features in type 1 diabetes (dated by TCRdb to the late 2010s). Context from the whole study: Mean age, gender distribution, total cell number and subset yield did not differ between patients and healthy donors. A total of around 100 million sorted cells were examined across all samples, and RNA yield correlated strongly with the number of cells per subset. In the study, recently diagnosed type 1 diabetes patients and matched healthy donors were compared on the TCRB repertoires of their sorted circulating CD4+ T cell subsets. Regulatory and stem cell-like memory subsets were isolated from only 8 patients and roughly eight healthy donors, whereas naive and central memory subsets came from all 30 or so donors. Summary of the overall study and its limitations: Sequencing cDNA rather than genomic DNA could over-represent highly expressing activated cells, although activation and CD3 levels did not differ between groups. At VDJ recombination sites, type 1 diabetes patients had fewer insertions and more deleted nucleotides, which implies abnormalities in thymic rearrangement. The naive, central memory and regulatory TCRB repertoires appeared to resemble one another more closely among patients than among healthy donors. PCR may preferentially amplify shorter templates, but because patient and control samples were amplified and corrected together, any resulting skew would affect both groups equally. A moderate but significant shortening of TCRB CDR3 length was observed in type 1 diabetes patients in all four CD4+ subsets. Because the HLA sub-analyses included only small numbers of individuals, any influence of HLA type on TCRB rearrangement was left unresolved.

Trimming costs V 3 bases and J 5 bases, and their ends lie 13 bases apart. The CDR3 goes from the cysteine to the phenylalanine over 14 residues. This entry keeps only the CDR3 DNA: 42 bases, framed from base 1. For CDR1 and CDR2, the germline V gene lists SGHTA and FQGNSA. Source material: naive CD4+ T cells from blood. The cell subset or site label, read with the paper, signifies: true naive CD4+ T cells. This sequence was found in a young woman in good health. The sequence joins TRBV7-2 to TRBJ1-1; the best D guess is TRBD1, with 5 bases matching. DNA sequence: TGTGCCAGCAGCTTTCCCGACCGGGGGACTGAAGCTTTCTTT. Its protein reads: CASSFPDRGTEAFF.